Detailed here is one TCR beta chain. Its target is unknown. Sequencing used immunoSEQ multiplex PCR; TCRdb keeps in-frame clones, though not all of them. The sample records approximately 110,000 clones, about 92% being singletons. This sample is part of a study of T cell responses to AZD1222 COVID-19 vaccine. Study findings and constraints: Baseline testing showed seropositivity in only five or six AZD1222 recipients.

The junction had 7 bases not matched to a gene; V was cut back by 9 bases and J by 4 bases. The CDR3 totals 13 residues. Germline V CDR1 and CDR2: SGHRS, YFSETQ. The receptor comes from an adult who received the AZD1222 COVID-19 vaccine. This chain connects TRBV5-1 to TRBJ2-3, with TRBD1 matching 8 bases. The specimen was peripheral blood, collected 28 days after the second AZD1222 dose. The CDR3 DNA is TGCGCCACACGACAGGGGAGTTCAGATACGCAGTATTTT. It specifies CATRQGSSDTQYF.